The T cell receptor beta chain under discussion was sequenced for a study of cytomegalovirus exposure and HLA in healthy donors. Study-wide findings and caveats: Several top significant clusters appeared, in a later analysis, to be linked to common viral pathogens. HLA alleles were associated with some 17,000 TCR beta sequences in a later analysis at 0.05 false discovery rate. The HLA-A and HLA-B alleles of most subjects were reportedly predicted accurately from TCR beta sequences. The sole available immune exposure information was CMV serostatus.

CDR3 length: 16 amino acids. Losses at the gene ends were 4 bases for V and 1 base for J; bases not matched to a gene: 9. The germline CDR1 and CDR2 sequences are MGHRA and YSYEKL. As regards this clone: Its antigen is currently unknown.

The PCR ran on 60 Vbeta and 13 Jbeta primers. The repertoire was sequenced with immunoSEQ multiplex PCR; TCRdb's copy has only in-frame clones and lacks some. The data show 100,000 or so clones, about 83% seen once. Sequencing input: PBMCs. This sequence was found in a man in his late teens or twenties in good health and CMV-seronegative. The rearrangement uses TRBV4-1 and TRBJ1-2, with 7 bases matching TRBD1. The CDR3 sequence is CASSREDRTINYGYTF. CDR3 sequence (DNA): TGCGCCAGCAGCCGGGAGGACAGGACTATTAACTATGGCTACACCTTC.